This T cell receptor (beta chain) appears in the sequencing data of a study of shared clonotypes between healthy human individuals (dated by TCRdb to about 2020). Regarding the research as a whole: A couple of women and a few men aged 18 to 49 years were included in the cohort. Per donor, three plates each were used for CD4 naive and CD4 memory, two for CD8 naive, and one for CD8 memory. Blood TCR repertoires of several healthy adults were deeply sequenced to estimate repertoire size and the extent of clonotype sharing between individuals. To increase sequencing depth and limit assay-specific biases, TCR repertoire library preparation and sequencing were carried out by different laboratories using diverse techniques. Between about 0.94 and 8.9 billion PBMCs per donor were obtained by leukapheresis. The full study reports these points: Sampling was restricted to blood, and TCR repertoires in tissue are likely to differ from TCR repertoires in blood. Pairwise subsampling led to the expectation that sequencing depth would affect the degree of clonotype sharing among donors. Even with the large sequencing depth, rarefaction of the sorted-subset datasets indicated that sequencing was incomplete. The genetic and exposure-history diversity represented was limited by the small number of donors. When a few donors were compared, the shared fraction of clonotypes was around 4.6% for naive CD4, around 4% for naive CD8, 2.3% for memory CD4, and roughly 0.43% for memory CD8. Estimated clonotype richness was generally larger for naive than for memory subsets. Compared with non-shared clonotypes, clonotypes shared by all four sorted-subset donors had higher generation probabilities.

The junction carries 13 bases between V and J, which are trimmed by 8 bases and 3 bases respectively. The CDR3 runs 13 residues from the cysteine to the phenylalanine. Kept here is only the CDR3 DNA, which spans 39 bases and is read in frame from base 1. CDR1 and CDR2 are read off the germline V gene as MNHNS and SASEGT. CD8 naive samples were CD45RO-negative cells positively selected for CCR7, giving a CD45RA+CCR7+ population that excluded TemRA cells. The donors were healthy, HIV-negative adults who had no recently reported acute infections or vaccinations. Every donor was a Caucasian adult residing in Nashville, Tennessee, USA. Blood was collected by leukapheresis, and PBMCs were isolated by Ficoll-Histopaque density gradient centrifugation and then cryopreserved in liquid nitrogen vapor phase. Purity and quantity of every magnetically sorted T cell population were checked by analytical flow cytometry. Each sorted fraction had its genomic DNA isolated and then quantified by UV absorbance on a Nanodrop 2000c.

TCR CDR3 regions were amplified from genomic DNA by multiplex PCR using the deep immunoSEQ assay. For each cell subset, the extracted genomic DNA was distributed evenly across all wells of several immunoSEQ 96-well plates, and each plate served as one replicate. For sorted subsets, approximately 200 ng of genomic DNA, equivalent to some 30,000 T cell genomes, went into each replicate PCR. The purified libraries were quantified using a Qubit 3.0 fluorometer, sized with a Bioanalyzer 2100, and then quantified again using the KAPA Library Quantification kit. A separate single-read 150-cycle Illumina NextSeq 550 flow cell was used to sequence each immunoSEQ 96-well plate. Per the source publication's procedure: Because only junctional sequences without quality scores were contained in the immunoSEQ output, filtering matching that applied to full-length reads could not be performed. To assign V/J genes and CDR3, sequences were annotated against IMGT germline references using PyIR, a Python wrapper for IgBLAST v1.9. Reads were removed for weak V/J assignments (E-value above 1e-6), missing CDR3, stop codons, out-of-frame junctions, or ambiguous translated residues. V3J clonotypes were defined as sequences sharing an identical inferred V gene, J gene, and CDR3 amino acid sequence. To compute the percentage overlap between repertoires, the number of shared unique clonotypes was divided by the size of the smaller repertoire. Three approaches were used to assess repertoire richness: RTK rarefaction, the Chao1 estimator, and Recon v2.1 estimates of unobserved clonotypes. Generation probabilities were computed with OLGA for all TCRbeta clonotypes obtained by the gDNA method from a handful of donors. The source is immuneACCESS, and TCRdb retained only in-frame sequences with V and J called. Part of the clones is not carried over; for the studies checked, unresolved V genes explain less than half of this, and the remainder is unexplained. V, J and clone size are taken as reported in that table, and D and trimming were inferred from the DNA itself. The sample yields approximately 2,200,000 clones; about 93% were counted once. The ten most abundant clones make up roughly 1.8% of the sample.

With respect to this clone: Its antigen is unknown. No base-level quality is on record; no much larger clone is a single base apart.

This sequence was found in a man aged 18 to 29 in good health. Some clones in this sample may be carry-over from other donors' samples. The rearranged segments are TRBV6-1 and TRBJ2-5; the D segment could be TRBD1, given 6 matching bases. Sequences were obtained from naive CD8+ T cells from PBMCs. The cell subset or site label of this sample denotes: CD45RA+CCR7+. The DNA sequence is TGTGCCAGCTTCCGGGACAACGAAGAGACCCAGTACTTC. The resulting protein is CASFRDNEETQYF.